The 12 T cell receptor beta chains given below trace back to one sample, sequenced in a study of T cell responses to AZD1222 COVID-19 vaccine. The table came from immunoSEQ multiplex PCR; TCRdb's copy has only in-frame clones and leaves some out. The sample contains 150,000 to 200,000 clones, approximately 92% of which appear only once. Sequencing was performed on peripheral blood, taken on day 0 of AZD1222 vaccination. The receptor source for this set is an adult in good health.

This clone was observed a single time. This chain connects TRBV12-3 or TRBV12-4 to TRBJ2-7, with D tentatively TRBD1 (7 bases). CDR3 length: 12 amino acids. V was trimmed by 6 bases and J by 6 bases, leaving 12 bases between them. The CDR3 coding sequence is TGTGCCAGCAGGGAGGGGGCCAGCGAGCAGTACTTC. Residues: CASREGASEQYF.

The chain is built from TRBV3-1 (or the pseudogene TRBV3-2) and TRBJ1-1; the D is unclear. This CDR3 has 15 residues. Per germline, CDR1 LGHDT and CDR2 YNNKEL (reference sequence). V was shortened by 4 bases and J by 0 bases, with 12 bases between the two germline ends. The DNA of the CDR3 is TGTGCCAGCAGCCCCTTCAGAGGCCTGAACACTGAAGCTTTCTTT. Residues: CASSPFRGLNTEAFF.

This chain connects TRBV10-3 to TRBJ2-2, with 7 nucleotides matching TRBD2. V shed 6 bases, J shed 2 bases, and the junction held 9 bases outside the gene matches. Looked up from germline, CDR1 is ENHRY and CDR2 is SYGVKD. This CDR3 region has 16 residues. The CDR3, as DNA: TGTGCCATCAGCCACGCGGGAGAAGTAAACACCGGGGAGCTGTTTTTT. Its protein product is CAISHAGEVNTGELFF.

This rearrangement joins TRBV9 to TRBJ2-3, with 10 bases fitting TRBD2. CDR1 is SGDLS, CDR2 YYNGEE, per germline. The CDR3 has 14 amino acids. V gave up 3 bases and J gave up 3 bases; unmatched junction bases: 1. CDR3 amino acids: CASSALAGTDTQYF. In nucleotides, the CDR3 is TGTGCCAGCAGCGCACTAGCGGGAACAGATACGCAGTATTTT.

The chain employs TRBV6-5 and TRBJ2-7; D ambiguous. In germline, CDR1 is MNHEY, CDR2 SVGAGI. The CDR3 has 13 amino acids. Between the trimmed V and J ends, which lost 7 bases and 2 bases, there was a span of 12 bases. CDR3 protein: CASIGVAPYEQYF. The CDR3 nucleotides read TGTGCCAGCATTGGCGTTGCCCCCTACGAGCAGTACTTC.

The CDR3 DNA reads as TGTGCCAGCAGCTTAGGAGGGGCCCTCCAAGAGACCCAGTACTTC. Translating gives CASSLGGALQETQYF. This chain joins TRBV7-2 and TRBJ2-5; D may be TRBD1 or TRBD2 (5 bases each). Per germline, CDR1 SGHTA and CDR2 FQGNSA. The V and J ends lost 1 base and 1 base respectively, with 10 bases between them. CDR3 length: 15 amino acids.

The CDR3 nucleotides read TGTGCCAGCAGCCAAGCGGACAGGGGTGGATCCACAGATACGCAGTATTTT. Translated, it gives CASSQADRGGSTDTQYF. This chain connects TRBV4-2 to TRBJ2-3, with 9 bases fitting TRBD1. The CDR3 covers 17 residues. Germline V gives CDR1 LGHNA, CDR2 YNFKEQ. Trimming removed 1 base from V and 2 bases from J; junction bases left unmatched: 7.

CDR3 region: CAWSVKQGAVGYGYTF. CDR3 coding DNA: TGTGCCTGGAGTGTGAAACAGGGGGCGGTGGGCTATGGCTACACCTTC. V is TRBV30 and J is TRBJ1-2; 9 bases line up with TRBD1. Germline V CDR1 and CDR2: GTSNPN, SVGIG (reference sequence). The CDR3 length is 16 residues. Trimming at V came to 0 bases and at J to 4 bases, leaving 9 bases not matched to a gene.

This chain uses TRBV2 with TRBJ1-4; D possibly corresponds to TRBD1 (5 bases). Trimming stripped 6 bases from V and 0 bases from J, with 11 bases between. The CDR3 has 15 residues. CDR1 and CDR2 from the germline V gene are SNHLY and FYNNEI. CDR3 amino acids: CASRLGTATNEKLFF. In nucleotides, the CDR3 is TGTGCCAGCAGATTAGGGACGGCAACTAATGAAAAACTGTTTTTT.

The rearrangement uses TRBV5-1 and TRBJ2-7; a weak D match, TRBD1 (6 bases). The CDR3 loop spans 13 amino acids. Per the germline V gene, CDR1 is SGHRS and CDR2 is YFSETQ. Trimming cost V 3 bases and J 2 bases, with 9 bases left between them. CDR3 region: CASSWGHPYEQYF. CDR3 sequence (DNA): TGCGCCAGCAGCTGGGGACACCCCTACGAGCAGTACTTC.

This clone was found a few times. V is TRBV5-1 and J is TRBJ1-2; TRBD1 agrees at 7 bases. The CDR3 has 14 residues. The V gene end was trimmed by 0 bases and the J gene end by 5 bases; junction bases not matched to a gene: 4. Per the germline V gene, CDR1 is SGHRS and CDR2 is YFSETQ. The CDR3 coding sequence is TGCGCCAGCAGCTTGGTCGACAGGGAATATGGCTACACCTTC. It encodes CASSLVDREYGYTF.

The rearrangement links TRBV19 to TRBJ2-2; 8 nucleotides match TRBD2. Germline trimming cut 4 bases from V and 3 bases from J; bases unmatched to any gene: 10. Germline V gene data show CDR1 as LNHDA and CDR2 as SQIVND (reference sequence). CDR3 length: 17 residues. CDR3 in DNA: TGTGCCAGTAGTACGCGGGGTAGCGGGATGTACACCGGGGAGCTGTTTTTT. The encoded protein is CASSTRGSGMYTGELFF.